This TCR beta chain was sequenced for a study of blood T cell repertoires in COVID-19. At the level of the study: Italy, Spain and the United States were the sources of the convalescent and acute COVID-19 samples.

Ages ranged from roughly 18 to 95 years, with residence in under 25 US areas. This CDR3 has 15 residues. CDR1 and CDR2 from the germline V gene are KGHSH and LQKENI. The V gene end was trimmed by 3 bases and the J gene end by 4 bases; junction bases not matched to a gene: 4. In regard to this clone: The same CDR3 arises from other DNA sequences in this sample as well.

TCRdb keeps only in-frame clones here, not all; method: immunoSEQ multiplex PCR. The data show fewer than 350,000 clones, about 90% seen once. The source material was PBMCs or T cells enriched from blood (not recorded which). The source of this sequence is a woman in her twenties or thirties who had been exposed to COVID-19. This chain connects TRBV18 to TRBJ1-5, with 9 positions matching TRBD1. The CDR3 DNA follows: TGTGCCAGCTCACCCCGACAGGGGGGTAATCAGCCCCAGCATTTT. Its protein is CASSPRQGGNQPQHF.